This paragraph reports one TCR beta chain. Participant-given clinical history determined each cohort assignment. This entry comes from a study of blood T cell repertoires in COVID-19. Study overall: Samples taken during acute and convalescent COVID-19 were collected in the United States, Italy and Spain.

Assay: immunoSEQ multiplex PCR; the TCRdb copy retains only in-frame clones and omits some. Of about 340,000 clones listed, 65% to 90% are singletons. Germline V gene sequence: CDR1 LNHDA, CDR2 SQIVND (reference sequence). V shed 6 bases and J shed 7 bases, with 12 bases lying between them. The CDR3 is 12 amino acids. This sequence originates from a woman between 40 and 55 years old with acute COVID-19. This rearrangement joins TRBV19 to TRBJ1-2; D not certain. The sample taken for sequencing was PBMCs or T cells enriched from blood (not recorded which). The CDR3 coding sequence is TGTGCCAGTAGGGACGGGAACGGTGGCTACACCTTC. Its protein is CASRDGNGGYTF. The whole variable domain, filled in from reference TRBV19 and TRBJ1-2, reads DGGITQSPKYLFRKEGQNVTLSCEQNLNHDAMYWYRQDPGQGLRLIYYSQIVNDFQKGDIAEGYSVSREKKESFPLTVTSAQKNPTAFYLCASRDGNGGYTFGSGTRLTVV.